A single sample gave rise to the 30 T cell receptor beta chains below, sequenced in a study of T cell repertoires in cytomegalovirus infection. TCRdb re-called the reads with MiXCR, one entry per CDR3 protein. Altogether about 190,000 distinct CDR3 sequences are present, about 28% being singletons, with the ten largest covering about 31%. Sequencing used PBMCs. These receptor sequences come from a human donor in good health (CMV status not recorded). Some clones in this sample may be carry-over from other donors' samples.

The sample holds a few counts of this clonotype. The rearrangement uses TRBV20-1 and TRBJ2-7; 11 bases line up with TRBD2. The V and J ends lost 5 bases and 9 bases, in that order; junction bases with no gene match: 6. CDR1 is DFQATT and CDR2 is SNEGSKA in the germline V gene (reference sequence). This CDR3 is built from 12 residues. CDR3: CSAGRTSGSQYF. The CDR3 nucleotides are TGCAGTGCTGGTAGGACTAGCGGGTCGCAGTACTTC.

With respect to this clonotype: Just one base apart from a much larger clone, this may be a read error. CDR3 sequence: CTSSLPGQGNGYTF. The DNA for the CDR3 is TGTACCAGCAGCTTACCGGGACAGGGGAATGGCTACACCTTC. This chain links TRBV7-2 with TRBJ1-2; 10 bases agree with TRBD1. The germline gives CDR1 SGHTA, CDR2 FQGNSA. The CDR3 runs to 14 residues. The V segment lost 2 bases and the J segment 6 bases; nucleotides outside the gene matches: 3.

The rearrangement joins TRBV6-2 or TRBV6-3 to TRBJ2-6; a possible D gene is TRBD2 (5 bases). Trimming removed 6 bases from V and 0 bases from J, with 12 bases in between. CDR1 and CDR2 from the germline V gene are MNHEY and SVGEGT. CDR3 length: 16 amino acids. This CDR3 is CASRFYGNSGANVLTF. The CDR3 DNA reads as TGTGCCAGCAGATTTTACGGGAACTCTGGGGCCAACGTCCTGACTTTC.

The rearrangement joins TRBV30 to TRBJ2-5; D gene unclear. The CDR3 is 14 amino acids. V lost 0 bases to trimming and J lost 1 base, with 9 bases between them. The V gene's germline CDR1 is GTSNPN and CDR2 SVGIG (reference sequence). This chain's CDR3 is CAWSVLGTQETQYF. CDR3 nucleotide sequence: TGTGCCTGGAGTGTACTCGGCACCCAAGAGACCCAGTACTTC.

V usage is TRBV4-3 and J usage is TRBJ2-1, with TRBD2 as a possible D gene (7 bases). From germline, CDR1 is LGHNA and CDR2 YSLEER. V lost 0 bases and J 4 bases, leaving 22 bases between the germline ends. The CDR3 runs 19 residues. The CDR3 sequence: CASSQDPGGGRRSYNEQFF. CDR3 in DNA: TGCGCCAGCAGCCAAGATCCTGGGGGGGGGCGGCGGAGTTACAATGAGCAGTTCTTC.

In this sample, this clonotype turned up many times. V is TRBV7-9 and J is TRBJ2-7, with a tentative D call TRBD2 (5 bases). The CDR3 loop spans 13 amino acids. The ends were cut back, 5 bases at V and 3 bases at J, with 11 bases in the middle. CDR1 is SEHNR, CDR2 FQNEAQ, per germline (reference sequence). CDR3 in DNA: TGTGCCAGCAGCCCTAGGAGGATCTACGAGCAGTACTTC. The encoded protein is CASSPRRIYEQYF.

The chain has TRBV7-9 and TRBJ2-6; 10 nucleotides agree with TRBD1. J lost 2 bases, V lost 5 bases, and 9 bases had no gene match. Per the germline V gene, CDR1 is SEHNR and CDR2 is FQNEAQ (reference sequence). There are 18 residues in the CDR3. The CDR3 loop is CASSPGQGVVAGANVLTF. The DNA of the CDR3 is TGTGCCAGCAGCCCAGGACAGGGGGTAGTAGCTGGGGCCAACGTCCTGACTTTC. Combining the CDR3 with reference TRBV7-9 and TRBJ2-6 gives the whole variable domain DTGVSQNPRHKITKRGQNVTFRCDPISEHNRLYWYRQTLGQGPEFLTYFQNEAQLEKSRLLSDRFSAERPKGSFSTLEIQRTEQGDSAMYLCASSPGQGVVAGANVLTFGAGSRLTVL.

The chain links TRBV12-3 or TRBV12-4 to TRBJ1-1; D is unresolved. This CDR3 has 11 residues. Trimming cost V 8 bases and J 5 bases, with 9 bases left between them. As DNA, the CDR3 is TGTGCCAGCGGGATCGGGACTGAAGCTTTCTTT. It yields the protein CASGIGTEAFF.

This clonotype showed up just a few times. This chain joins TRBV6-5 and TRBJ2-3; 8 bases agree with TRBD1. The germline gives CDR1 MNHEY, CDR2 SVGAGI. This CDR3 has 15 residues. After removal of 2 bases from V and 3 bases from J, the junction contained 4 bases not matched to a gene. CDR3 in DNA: TGTGCCAGCAGTTACCAGGGGGCGAAGACAGATACGCAGTATTTT. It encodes CASSYQGAKTDTQYF.

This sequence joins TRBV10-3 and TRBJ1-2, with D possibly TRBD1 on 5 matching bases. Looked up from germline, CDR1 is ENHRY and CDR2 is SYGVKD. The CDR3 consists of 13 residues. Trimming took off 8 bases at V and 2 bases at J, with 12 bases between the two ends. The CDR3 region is CAIVSRQNYGYTF. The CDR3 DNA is TGTGCCATCGTTTCAAGACAGAACTATGGCTACACCTTC.

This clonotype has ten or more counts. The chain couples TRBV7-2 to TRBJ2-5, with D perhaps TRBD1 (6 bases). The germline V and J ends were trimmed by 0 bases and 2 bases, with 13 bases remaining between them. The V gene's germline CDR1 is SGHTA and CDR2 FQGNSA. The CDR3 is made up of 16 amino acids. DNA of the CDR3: TGTGCCAGCAGCTTAGCGCTGGGGGCGAATCAAGAGACCCAGTACTTC. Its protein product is CASSLALGANQETQYF.

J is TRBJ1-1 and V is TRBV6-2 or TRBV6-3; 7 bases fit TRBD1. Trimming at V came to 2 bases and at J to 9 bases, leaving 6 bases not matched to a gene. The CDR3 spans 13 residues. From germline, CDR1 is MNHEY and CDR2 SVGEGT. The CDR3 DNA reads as TGTGCCAGCAGTTACGGGACAGCTAGTAAAGCTTTCTTT. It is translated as CASSYGTASKAFF.

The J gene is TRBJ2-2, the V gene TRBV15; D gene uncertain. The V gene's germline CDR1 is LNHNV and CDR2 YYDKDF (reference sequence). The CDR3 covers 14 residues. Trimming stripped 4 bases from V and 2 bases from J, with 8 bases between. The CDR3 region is CATSKPINTGELFF. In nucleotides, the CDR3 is TGTGCCACCAGCAAGCCCATCAACACCGGGGAGCTGTTTTTT.

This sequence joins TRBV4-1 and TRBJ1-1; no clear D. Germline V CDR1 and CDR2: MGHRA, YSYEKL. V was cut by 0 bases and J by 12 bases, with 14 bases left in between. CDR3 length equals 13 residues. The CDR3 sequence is CASSQDNGVETFF. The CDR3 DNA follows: TGCGCCAGCAGCCAAGATAATGGAGTCGAAACTTTCTTT.

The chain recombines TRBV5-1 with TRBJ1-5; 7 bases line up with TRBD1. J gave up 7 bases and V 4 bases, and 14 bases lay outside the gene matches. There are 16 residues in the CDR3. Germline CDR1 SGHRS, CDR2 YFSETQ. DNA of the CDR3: TGCGCCAGCAGCCTTGGACCCCGACAGGGAGGACAGCCCCAGCATTTT. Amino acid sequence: CASSLGPRQGGQPQHF.

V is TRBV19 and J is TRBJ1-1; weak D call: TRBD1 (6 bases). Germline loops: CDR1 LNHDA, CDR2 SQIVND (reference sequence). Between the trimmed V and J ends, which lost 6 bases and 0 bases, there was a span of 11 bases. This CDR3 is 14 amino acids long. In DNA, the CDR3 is TGTGCCAGTAGACGGACAGTTATGAACACTGAAGCTTTCTTT. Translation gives CASRRTVMNTEAFF. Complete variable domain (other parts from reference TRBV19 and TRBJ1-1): DGGITQSPKYLFRKEGQNVTLSCEQNLNHDAMYWYRQDPGQGLRLIYYSQIVNDFQKGDIAEGYSVSREKKESFPLTVTSAQKNPTAFYLCASRRTVMNTEAFFGQGTRLTVV.

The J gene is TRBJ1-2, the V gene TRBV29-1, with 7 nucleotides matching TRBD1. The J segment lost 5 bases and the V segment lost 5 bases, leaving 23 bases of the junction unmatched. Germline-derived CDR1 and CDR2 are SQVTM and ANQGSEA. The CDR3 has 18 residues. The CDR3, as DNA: TGCAGCGTTCCCGTTGGGACAGCGGACCAACTTTTAAAATATGGCTACACCTTC. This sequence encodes CSVPVGTADQLLKYGYTF.

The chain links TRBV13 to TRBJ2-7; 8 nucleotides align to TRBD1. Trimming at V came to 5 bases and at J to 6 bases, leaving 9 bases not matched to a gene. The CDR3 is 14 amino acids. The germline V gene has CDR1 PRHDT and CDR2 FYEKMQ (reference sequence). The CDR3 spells CASSPDRERREQYF. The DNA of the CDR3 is TGTGCCAGCAGCCCGGACAGGGAACGGCGCGAGCAGTACTTC. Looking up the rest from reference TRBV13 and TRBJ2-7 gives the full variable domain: AAGVIQSPRHLIKEKRETATLKCYPIPRHDTVYWYQQGPGQDPQFLISFYEKMQSDKGSIPDRFSAQQFSDYHSELNMSSLELGDSALYFCASSPDRERREQYFGPGTRLTVT.

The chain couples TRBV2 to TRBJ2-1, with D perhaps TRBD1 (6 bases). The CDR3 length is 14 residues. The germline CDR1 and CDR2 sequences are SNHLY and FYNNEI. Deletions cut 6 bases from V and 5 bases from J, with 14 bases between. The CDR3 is CASRGHPLNNEQFF. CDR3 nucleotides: TGTGCCAGCAGGGGACACCCCCTGAACAATGAGCAGTTCTTC.

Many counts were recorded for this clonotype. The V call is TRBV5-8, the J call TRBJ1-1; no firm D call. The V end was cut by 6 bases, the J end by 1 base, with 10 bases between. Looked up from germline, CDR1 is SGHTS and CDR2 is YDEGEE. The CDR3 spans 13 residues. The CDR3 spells CASTPETNTEAFF. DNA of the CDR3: TGTGCCAGCACCCCTGAGACGAACACTGAAGCTTTCTTT.

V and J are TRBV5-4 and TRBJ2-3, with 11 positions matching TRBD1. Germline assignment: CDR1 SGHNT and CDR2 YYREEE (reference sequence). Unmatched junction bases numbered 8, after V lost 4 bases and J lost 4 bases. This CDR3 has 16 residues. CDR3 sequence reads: CASSTPGQGVADTQYF. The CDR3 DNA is TGTGCCAGCAGCACACCGGGACAGGGGGTAGCAGATACGCAGTATTTT.

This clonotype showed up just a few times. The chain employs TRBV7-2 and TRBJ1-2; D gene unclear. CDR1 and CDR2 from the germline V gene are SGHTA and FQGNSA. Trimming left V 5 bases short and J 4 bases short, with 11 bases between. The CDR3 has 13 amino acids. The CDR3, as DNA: TGTGCCAGCAGCCTTAGGGAGGGCTATGGCTACACCTTC. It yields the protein CASSLREGYGYTF.

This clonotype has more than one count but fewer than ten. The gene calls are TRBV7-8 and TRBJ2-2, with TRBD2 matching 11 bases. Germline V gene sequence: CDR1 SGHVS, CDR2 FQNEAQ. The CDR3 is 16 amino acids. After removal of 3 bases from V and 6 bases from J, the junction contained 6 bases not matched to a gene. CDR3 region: CASSFLAGGQAGELFF. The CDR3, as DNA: TGTGCCAGCAGCTTCCTAGCGGGGGGCCAGGCCGGGGAGCTGTTTTTT.

In nucleotides, the CDR3 is TGTGCCAGCTTGGTGGGGTGGAACACTGAAGCTTTCTTT. Translation gives CASLVGWNTEAFF. The chain links TRBV6-2 or TRBV6-3 to TRBJ1-1, with D unclear. Looked up from germline, CDR1 is MNHEY and CDR2 is SVGEGT. This CDR3 is built from 13 residues. V was cut by 8 bases and J by 1 base, with 11 bases left in between.

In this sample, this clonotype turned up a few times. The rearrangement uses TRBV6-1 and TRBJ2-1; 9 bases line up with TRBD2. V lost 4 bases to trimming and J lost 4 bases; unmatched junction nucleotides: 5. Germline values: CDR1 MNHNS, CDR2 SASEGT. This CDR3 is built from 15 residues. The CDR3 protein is CASSVSGGDYNEQFF. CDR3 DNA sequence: TGTGCCAGCAGTGTTAGCGGGGGCGATTACAATGAGCAGTTCTTC.

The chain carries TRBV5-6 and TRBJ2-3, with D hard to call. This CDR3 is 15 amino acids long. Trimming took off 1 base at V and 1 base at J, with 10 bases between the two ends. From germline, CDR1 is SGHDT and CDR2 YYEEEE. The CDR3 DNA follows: TGTGCCAGCAGCTTGACTATCCGAGGCACAGATACGCAGTATTTT. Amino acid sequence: CASSLTIRGTDTQYF.

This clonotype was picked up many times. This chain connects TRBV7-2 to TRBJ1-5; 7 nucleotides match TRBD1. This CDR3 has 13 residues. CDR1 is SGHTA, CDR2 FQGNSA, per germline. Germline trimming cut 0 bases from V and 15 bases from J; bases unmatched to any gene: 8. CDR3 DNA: TGTGCCAGCAGCTTAGCGACGACAGGGATACCGCATTTT. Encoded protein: CASSLATTGIPHF.

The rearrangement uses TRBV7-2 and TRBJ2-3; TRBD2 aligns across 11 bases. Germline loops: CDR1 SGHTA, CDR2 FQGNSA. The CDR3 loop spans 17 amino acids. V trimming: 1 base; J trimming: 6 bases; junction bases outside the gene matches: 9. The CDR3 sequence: CASSLVGTSGGLDTQYF. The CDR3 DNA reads TGTGCCAGCAGCTTAGTCGGGACTAGCGGAGGTTTGGATACGCAGTATTTT.

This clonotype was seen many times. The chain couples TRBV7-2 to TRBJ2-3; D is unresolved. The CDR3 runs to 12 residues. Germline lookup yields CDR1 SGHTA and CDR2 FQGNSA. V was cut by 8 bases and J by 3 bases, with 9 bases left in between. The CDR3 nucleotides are TGTGCCAGCTTCGCGATAACAGATACGCAGTATTTT. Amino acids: CASFAITDTQYF.

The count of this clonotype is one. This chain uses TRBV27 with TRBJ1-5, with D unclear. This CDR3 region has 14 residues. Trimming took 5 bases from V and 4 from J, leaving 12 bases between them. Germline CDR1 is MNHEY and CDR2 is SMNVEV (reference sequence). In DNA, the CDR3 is TGTGCCAGCAGTCTGACATTCCCAAATCAGCCCCAGCATTTT. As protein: CASSLTFPNQPQHF.